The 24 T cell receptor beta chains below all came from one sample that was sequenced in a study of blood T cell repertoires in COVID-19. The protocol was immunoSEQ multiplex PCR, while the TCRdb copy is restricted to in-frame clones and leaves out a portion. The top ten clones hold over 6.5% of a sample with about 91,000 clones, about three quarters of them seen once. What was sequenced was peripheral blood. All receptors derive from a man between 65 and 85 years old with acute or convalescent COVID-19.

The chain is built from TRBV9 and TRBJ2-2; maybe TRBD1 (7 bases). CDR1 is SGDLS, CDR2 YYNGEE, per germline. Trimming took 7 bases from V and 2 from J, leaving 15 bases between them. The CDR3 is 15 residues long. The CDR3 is CASEGGQTNTGELFF. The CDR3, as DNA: TGTGCCAGCGAGGGGGGACAGACTAACACCGGGGAGCTGTTTTTT.

The CDR3 DNA reads as TGTGCCAGCAGCTACGACAGAGAGTACAATGAGCAGTTCTTC. It translates to CASSYDREYNEQFF. V is TRBV5-8 and J is TRBJ2-1; maybe TRBD1 (5 bases). The germline V and J ends were trimmed by 3 bases and 4 bases, with 11 bases remaining between them. Germline CDR1 SGHTS, CDR2 YDEGEE. The CDR3 has 14 residues. Full variable domain (missing parts from reference TRBV5-8 and TRBJ2-1): EAGVTQSPTHLIKTRGQQATLRCSPISGHTSVYWYQQALGLGLQFLLWYDEGEERNRGNFPPRFSGRQFPNYSSELNVNALELEDSALYLCASSYDREYNEQFFGPGTRLTVL.

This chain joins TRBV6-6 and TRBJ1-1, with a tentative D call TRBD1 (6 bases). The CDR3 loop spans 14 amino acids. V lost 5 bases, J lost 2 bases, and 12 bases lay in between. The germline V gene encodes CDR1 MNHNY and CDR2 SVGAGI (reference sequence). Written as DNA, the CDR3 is TGTGCCAGCAGTCAAGACAGGTCCAACACTGAAGCTTTCTTT. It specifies CASSQDRSNTEAFF.

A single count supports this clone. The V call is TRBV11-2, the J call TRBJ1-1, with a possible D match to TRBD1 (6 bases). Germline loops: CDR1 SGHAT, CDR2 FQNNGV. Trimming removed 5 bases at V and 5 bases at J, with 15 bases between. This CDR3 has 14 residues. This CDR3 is CASSLQRGGTEAFF. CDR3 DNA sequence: TGTGCCAGCAGCCTTCAAAGGGGGGGGACTGAAGCTTTCTTT.

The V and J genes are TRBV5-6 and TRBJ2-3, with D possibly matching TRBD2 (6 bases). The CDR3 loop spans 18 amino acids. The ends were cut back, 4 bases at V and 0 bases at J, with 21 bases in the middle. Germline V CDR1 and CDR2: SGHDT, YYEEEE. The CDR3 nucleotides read TGTGCCAGCAGCCCGCTTATCCCGGGAGACCTTAGCACAGATACGCAGTATTTT. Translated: CASSPLIPGDLSTDTQYF.

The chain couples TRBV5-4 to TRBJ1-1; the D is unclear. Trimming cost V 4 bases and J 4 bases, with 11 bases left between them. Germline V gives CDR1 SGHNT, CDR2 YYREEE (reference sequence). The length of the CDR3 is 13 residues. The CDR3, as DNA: TGTGCCAGCAGCCTCGAGGCGAGCACTGAAGCTTTCTTT. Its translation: CASSLEASTEAFF. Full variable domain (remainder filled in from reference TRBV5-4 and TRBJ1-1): ETGVTQSPTHLIKTRGQQVTLRCSSQSGHNTVSWYQQALGQGPQFIFQYYREEENGRGNFPPRFSGLQFPNYSSELNVNALELDDSALYLCASSLEASTEAFFGQGTRLTVV.

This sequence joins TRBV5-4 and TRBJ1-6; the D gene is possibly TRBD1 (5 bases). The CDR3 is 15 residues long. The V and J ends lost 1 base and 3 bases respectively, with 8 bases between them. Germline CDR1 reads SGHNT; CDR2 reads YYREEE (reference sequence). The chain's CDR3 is CASSLRQNYNSPLHF. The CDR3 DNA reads TGTGCCAGCAGCTTGCGACAGAACTATAATTCACCCCTCCACTTT.

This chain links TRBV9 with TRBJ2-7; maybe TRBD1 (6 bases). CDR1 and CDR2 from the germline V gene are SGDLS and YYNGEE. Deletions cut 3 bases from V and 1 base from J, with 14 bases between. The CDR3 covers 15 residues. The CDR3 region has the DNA TGTGCCAGCAGCGCGGACCAGGGGAATTCCTACGAGCAGTACTTC. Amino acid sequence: CASSADQGNSYEQYF.

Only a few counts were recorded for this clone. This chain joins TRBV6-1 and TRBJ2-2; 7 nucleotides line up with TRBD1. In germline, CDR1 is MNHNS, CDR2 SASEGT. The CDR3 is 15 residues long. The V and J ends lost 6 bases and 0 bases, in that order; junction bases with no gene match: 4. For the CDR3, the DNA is TGTGCCAGCAGCCTTGGGACAGCGAACACCGGGGAGCTGTTTTTT. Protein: CASSLGTANTGELFF.

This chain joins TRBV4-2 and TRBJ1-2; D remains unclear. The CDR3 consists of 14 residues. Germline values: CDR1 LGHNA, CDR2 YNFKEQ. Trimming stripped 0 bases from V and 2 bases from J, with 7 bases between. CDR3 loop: CASSQESRNYGYTF. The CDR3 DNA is TGTGCCAGCAGCCAAGAATCCAGAAACTATGGCTACACCTTC.

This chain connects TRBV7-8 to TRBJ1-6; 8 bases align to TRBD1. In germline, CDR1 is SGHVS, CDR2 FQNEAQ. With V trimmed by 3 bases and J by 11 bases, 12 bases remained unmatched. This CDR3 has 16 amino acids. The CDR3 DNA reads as TGTGCCAGCAGCTTGGCGGTGGGCAGGGGGCATCCACCCCTCCACTTT. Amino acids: CASSLAVGRGHPPLHF.

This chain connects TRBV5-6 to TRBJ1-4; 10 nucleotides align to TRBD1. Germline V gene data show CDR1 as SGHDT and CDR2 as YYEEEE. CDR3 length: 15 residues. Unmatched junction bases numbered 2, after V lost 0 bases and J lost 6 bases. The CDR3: CASSLDGTGDEKLFF. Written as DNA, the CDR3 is TGTGCCAGCAGCTTGGATGGGACAGGGGATGAAAAACTGTTTTTT.

Here the CDR3 reads CATSRDVGGNQPQHF. The DNA of the CDR3 is TGTGCCACCAGCAGAGACGTGGGAGGCAATCAGCCCCAGCATTTT. This chain joins TRBV15 and TRBJ1-5; no definite D call. The germline V and J ends were trimmed by 0 bases and 2 bases, with 8 bases remaining between them. The germline CDR1 and CDR2 sequences are LNHNV and YYDKDF (reference sequence). The CDR3 length is 15 residues. Full variable domain (outside the CDR3, taken from reference TRBV15 and TRBJ1-5): DAMVIQNPRYQVTQFGKPVTLSCSQTLNHNVMYWYQQKSSQAPKLLFHYYDKDFNNEADTPDNFQSRRPNTSFCFLDIRSPGLGDTAMYLCATSRDVGGNQPQHFGDGTRLSIL.

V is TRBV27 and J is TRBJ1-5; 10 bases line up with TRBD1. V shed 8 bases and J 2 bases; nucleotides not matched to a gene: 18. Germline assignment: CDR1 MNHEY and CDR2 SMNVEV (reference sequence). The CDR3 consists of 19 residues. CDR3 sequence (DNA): TGTGCCAGCCAAGCCGGGGGCGTTGTGGGGACAGGGGGCAATCAGCCCCAGCATTTT. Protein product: CASQAGGVVGTGGNQPQHF.

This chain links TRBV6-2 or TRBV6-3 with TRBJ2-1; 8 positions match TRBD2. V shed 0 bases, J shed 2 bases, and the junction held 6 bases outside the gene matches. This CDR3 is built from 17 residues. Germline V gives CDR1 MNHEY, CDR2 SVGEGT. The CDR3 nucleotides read TGTGCCAGCAGTTACTCGCGGGGGGACATGACCTACAATGAGCAGTTCTTC. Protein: CASSYSRGDMTYNEQFF.

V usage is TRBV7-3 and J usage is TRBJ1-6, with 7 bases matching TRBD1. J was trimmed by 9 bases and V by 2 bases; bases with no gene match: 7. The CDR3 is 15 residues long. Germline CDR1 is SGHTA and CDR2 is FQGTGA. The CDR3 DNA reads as TGTGCCAGCAGCTTAGCGGCAGGGGGGATTTCACCCCTCCACTTT. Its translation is CASSLAAGGISPLHF.

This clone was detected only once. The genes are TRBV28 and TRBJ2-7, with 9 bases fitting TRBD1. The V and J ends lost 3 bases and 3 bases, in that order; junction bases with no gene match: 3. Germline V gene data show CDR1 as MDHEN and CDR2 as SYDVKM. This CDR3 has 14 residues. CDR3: CASSFRTGDYEQYF. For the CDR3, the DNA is TGTGCCAGCAGTTTCAGGACAGGGGACTACGAGCAGTACTTC.

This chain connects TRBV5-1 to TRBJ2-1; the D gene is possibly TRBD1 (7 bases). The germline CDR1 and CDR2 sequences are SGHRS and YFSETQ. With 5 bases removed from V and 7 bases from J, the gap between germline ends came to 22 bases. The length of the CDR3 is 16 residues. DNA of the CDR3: TGCGCCAGCAGGCGCACGGGGGTCACACAGGGGAATGAGCAGTTCTTC. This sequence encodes CASRRTGVTQGNEQFF.

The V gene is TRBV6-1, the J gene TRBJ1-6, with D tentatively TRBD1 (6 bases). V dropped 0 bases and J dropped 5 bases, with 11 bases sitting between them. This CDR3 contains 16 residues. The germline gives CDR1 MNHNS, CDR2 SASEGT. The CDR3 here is CASSEALQGHNSPLHF. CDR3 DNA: TGTGCCAGCAGTGAAGCGCTACAGGGCCATAATTCACCCCTCCACTTT.

The CDR3 region has the DNA TGTGCCAGCAGTCTCTCCTACGAGCAGTACTTC. Encoded protein: CASSLSYEQYF. V gene TRBV2 combines with J gene TRBJ2-7; no clear D gene. This CDR3 region has 11 residues. V was clipped by 5 bases and J by 0 bases, with 2 bases between them. The germline V gene has CDR1 SNHLY and CDR2 FYNNEI.

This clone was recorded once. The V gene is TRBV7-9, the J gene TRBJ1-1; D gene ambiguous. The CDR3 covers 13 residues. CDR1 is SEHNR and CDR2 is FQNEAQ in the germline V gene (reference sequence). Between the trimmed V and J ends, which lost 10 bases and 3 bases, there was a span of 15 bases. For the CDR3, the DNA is TGTGCCACGTCAGGCCAACGAGACACTGAAGCTTTCTTT. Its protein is CATSGQRDTEAFF.

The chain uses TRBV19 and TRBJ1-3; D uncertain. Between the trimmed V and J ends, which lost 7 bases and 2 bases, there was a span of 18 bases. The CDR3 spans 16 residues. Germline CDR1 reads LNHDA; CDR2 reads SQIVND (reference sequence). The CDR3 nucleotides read TGTGCCAGTATTCCGCCCAACGGGGTCACTGGAAACACCATATATTTT. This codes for CASIPPNGVTGNTIYF. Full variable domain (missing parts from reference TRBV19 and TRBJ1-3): DGGITQSPKYLFRKEGQNVTLSCEQNLNHDAMYWYRQDPGQGLRLIYYSQIVNDFQKGDIAEGYSVSREKKESFPLTVTSAQKNPTAFYLCASIPPNGVTGNTIYFGEGSWLTVV.

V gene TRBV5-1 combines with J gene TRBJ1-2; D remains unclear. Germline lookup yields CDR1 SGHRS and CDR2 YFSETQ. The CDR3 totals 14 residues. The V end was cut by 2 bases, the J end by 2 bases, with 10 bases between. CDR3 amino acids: CASSFQASNYGYTF. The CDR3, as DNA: TGCGCCAGCAGCTTTCAGGCGTCAAACTATGGCTACACCTTC. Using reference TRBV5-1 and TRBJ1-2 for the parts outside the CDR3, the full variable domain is KAGVTQTPRYLIKTRGQQVTLSCSPISGHRSVSWYQQTPGQGLQFLFEYFSETQRNKGNFPGRFSGRQFSNSRSEMNVSTLELGDSALYLCASSFQASNYGYTFGSGTRLTVV.

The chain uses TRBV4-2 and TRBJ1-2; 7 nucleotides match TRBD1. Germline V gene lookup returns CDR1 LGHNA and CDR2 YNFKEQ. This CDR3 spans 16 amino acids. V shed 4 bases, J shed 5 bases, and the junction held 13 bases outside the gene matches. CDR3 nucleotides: TGTGCCAGCAGCCCATCGAGGTTTAGGACAGGTTATGGCTACACCTTC. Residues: CASSPSRFRTGYGYTF.